This T cell receptor beta chain was sequenced for a study of OX40 agonist ivuxolimab in advanced cancers. Using immunoSEQ multiplex PCR, the repertoire was profiled, and TCRdb retains in-frame clones only, with some absent. The data show about 49,000 clones, roughly 94% seen once. The sequenced sample was CD4+ or CD8+ T cells sorted from blood, obtained in a trial of the OX40 agonist ivuxolimab. The TCR originated in an adult with an advanced solid tumor such as melanoma, head and neck, liver or kidney cancer.

This CDR3 reads CASSFRQGSRYNEQFF. The CDR3 DNA follows: TGTGCCAGCAGCTTCCGACAGGGATCCCGTTACAATGAGCAGTTCTTC. The rearrangement links TRBV5-6 to TRBJ2-1; 7 positions match TRBD1. The V and J ends lost 2 bases and 4 bases, in that order; junction bases with no gene match: 9. Germline CDR1 SGHDT, CDR2 YYEEEE. CDR3 length equals 16 residues.